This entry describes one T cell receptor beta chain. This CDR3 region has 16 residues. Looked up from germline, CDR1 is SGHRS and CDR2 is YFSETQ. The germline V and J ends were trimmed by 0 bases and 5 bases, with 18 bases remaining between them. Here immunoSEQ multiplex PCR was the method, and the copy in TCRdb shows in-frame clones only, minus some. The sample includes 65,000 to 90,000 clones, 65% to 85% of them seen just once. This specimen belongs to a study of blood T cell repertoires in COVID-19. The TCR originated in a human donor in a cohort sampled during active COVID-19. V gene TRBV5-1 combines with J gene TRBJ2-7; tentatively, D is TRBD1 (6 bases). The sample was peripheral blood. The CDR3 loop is CASSLGVLGGEHEQYF. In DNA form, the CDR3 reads TGCGCCAGCAGCTTGGGGGTACTAGGGGGAGAACACGAGCAGTACTTC.